These 3 T cell receptor beta chains originate from one sample sequenced in a study of monozygotic twins with inflammatory bowel disease. With the 5' RACE reads reprocessed, TCRdb shows one record per CDR3 protein and no DNA. This repertoire includes 110,000 to 150,000 distinct CDR3 sequences. Sequencing input: blood. Receptors originate from a human donor with ulcerative colitis or Crohn's disease, or a healthy co-twin of an affected twin (not recorded which).

V is TRBV6-1 and J is TRBJ1-1; TCRdb reports TRBD1, a call that lacks DNA to check it against. This CDR3 has 15 amino acids. CDR1 is MNHNS, CDR2 SASEGT, per germline. CDR3 protein: CASRLDGGMNTEAFF.

The chain employs TRBV7-6 and TRBJ2-5; lacking DNA, the TRBD1 call made by TCRdb goes unchecked. Germline CDR1 SGHVS, CDR2 FNYEAQ. CDR3 length: 15 residues. This CDR3 is CASSVGTGWQETQYF.

This rearrangement joins TRBV20-1 to TRBJ2-1. The CDR3 runs 15 residues. Germline lookup yields CDR1 DFQATT and CDR2 SNEGSKA (reference sequence). The CDR3 reads CSARGQGGSYNEQFF.